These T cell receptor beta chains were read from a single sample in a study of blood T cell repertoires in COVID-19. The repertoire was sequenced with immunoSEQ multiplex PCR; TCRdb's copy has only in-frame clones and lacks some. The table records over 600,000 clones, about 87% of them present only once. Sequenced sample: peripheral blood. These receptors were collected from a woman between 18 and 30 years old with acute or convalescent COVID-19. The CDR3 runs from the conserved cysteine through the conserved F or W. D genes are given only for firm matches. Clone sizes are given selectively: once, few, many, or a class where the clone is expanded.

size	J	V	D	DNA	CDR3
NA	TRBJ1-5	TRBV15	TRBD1	TGTGCCACCACCTCAGACAGGGGAAGCAATCAGCCCCAGCATTTT	CATTSDRGSNQPQHF
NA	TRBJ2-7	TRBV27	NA	TGTGCCAGCAGCTCAGGGATACGTTACGAGCAGTACTTC	CASSSGIRYEQYF
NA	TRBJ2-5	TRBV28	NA	TGTGCCAGCTTCGGGACTCCAACCCAAGAGACCCAGTACTTC	CASFGTPTQETQYF
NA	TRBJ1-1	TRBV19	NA	TGTGCCAGTAGTATAGTGCAGGCCACTGAAGCTTTCTTT	CASSIVQATEAFF
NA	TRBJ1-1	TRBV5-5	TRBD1	TGTGCCAGCAGCTTGAATGGACAGGGGATTGCTTTCTTT	CASSLNGQGIAFF
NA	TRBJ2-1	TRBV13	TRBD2	TGTGCCAGCAGCTTCCCCTTCGGTAGCGGGGAGGCCTACAATGAGCAGTTCTTC	CASSFPFGSGEAYNEQFF
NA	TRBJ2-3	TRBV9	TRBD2	TGTGCCAGCAGCGTAGTGCTAGCGGGGGATCTCACAGATACGCAGTATTTT	CASSVVLAGDLTDTQYF
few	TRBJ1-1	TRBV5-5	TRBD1	TGTGCCAGCAGCTCCCTTCTGACAGGGGTGAACACTGAAGCTTTCTTT	CASSSLLTGVNTEAFF
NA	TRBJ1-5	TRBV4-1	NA	TGCGCCAGCAGCCATCGAGCCGGGGGGGAGGGGAGGCCCGATCAGCCCCAGCATTTT	CASSHRAGGEGRPDQPQHF
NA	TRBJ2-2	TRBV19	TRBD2	TGTGCCAGTAGTAGGGACTATCCCACCGGGGAGCTGTTTTTT	CASSRDYPTGELFF
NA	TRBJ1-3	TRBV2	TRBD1	TGTGCCAGCAGTGTCTCCGGGACAGGGAGTCCTGGAAACACCATATATTTT	CASSVSGTGSPGNTIYF
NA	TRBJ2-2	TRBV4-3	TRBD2	TGCGCCAGCAGCCAAGGGACTAGCGGGGTTATGGCCGGGGAGCTGTTTTTT	CASSQGTSGVMAGELFF
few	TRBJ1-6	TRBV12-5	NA	TGTGCTAGTGTCCAGGACATCCCAAATTCACCCCTCCACTTT	CASVQDIPNSPLHF
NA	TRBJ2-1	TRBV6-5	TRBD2	TGTGCCAGCTTACCGGGACTAGCTCTTAATGAGCAGTTCTTC	CASLPGLALNEQFF
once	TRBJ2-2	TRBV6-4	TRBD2	TGTGCCAGCAGTGATAGCGGGGGGATGAACACCGGGGAGCTGTTTTTT	CASSDSGGMNTGELFF
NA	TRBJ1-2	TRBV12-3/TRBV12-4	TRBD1	TGTGCCAGCAGCCACGGACAGGGAAGCGGCTACACCTTC	CASSHGQGSGYTF
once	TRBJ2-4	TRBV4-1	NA	TGCGCCAGCCGGACAGCCGAAAACATTCAGTACTTC	CASRTAENIQYF
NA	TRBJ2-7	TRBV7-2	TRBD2	TGTGCCAGCAGCTCACACGCCGGGACTAGAAACCACGAGCAGTACTTC	CASSSHAGTRNHEQYF
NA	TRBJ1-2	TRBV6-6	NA	TGTGCCAGCAGGGAACAGGGTTACTATGGCTACACCTTC	CASREQGYYGYTF
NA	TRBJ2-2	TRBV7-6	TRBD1	TGTGCCAGCAGCGCCCCACCGGGACAGGGGAACACCGGGGAGCTGTTTTTT	CASSAPPGQGNTGELFF
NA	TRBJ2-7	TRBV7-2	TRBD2	TGTGCCAGCAAAGGACTAGCGGGGGGACGTTGGCACGAGCAGTACTTC	CASKGLAGGRWHEQYF
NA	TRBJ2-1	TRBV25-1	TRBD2	TGTGCCAGCAGTCGGGGGGACGGGGGTACCTTCAATGAGCAGTTCTTC	CASSRGDGGTFNEQFF
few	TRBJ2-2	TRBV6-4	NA	TGTGCCAGCAGTGACACAGGGTCTCCGGAGCTGTTTTTT	CASSDTGSPELFF
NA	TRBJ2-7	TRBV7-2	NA	TGTGCCAGCAGCTCCGGGGTCCGGAACGAGCAGTACTTC	CASSSGVRNEQYF
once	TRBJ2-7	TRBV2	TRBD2	TGTGCCAGCAGCGAACAAGGGCTAGCGGGCGAGCAGTACTTC	CASSEQGLAGEQYF
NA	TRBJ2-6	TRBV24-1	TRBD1	TGTGCCACCAGTGATTTGCCAGGGACAGGGGGTTCTGGGGCCAACGTCCTGACTTTC	CATSDLPGTGGSGANVLTF
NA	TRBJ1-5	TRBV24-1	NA	TGTGCCACCAGTGATTTGGGGGCTCTGGACACCGGACGGCCGCCCCAGCATTTT	CATSDLGALDTGRPPQHF
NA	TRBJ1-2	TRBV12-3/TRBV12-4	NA	TGTGCCAGCAGTTTCGGGGTGCCCTATGGCTACACCTTC	CASSFGVPYGYTF
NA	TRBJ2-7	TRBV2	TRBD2	TGTGCGATCACTTCCGGGACTAGCGGGGGGGGCGAGCAGTACTTC	CAITSGTSGGGEQYF
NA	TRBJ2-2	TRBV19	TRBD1	TGTGCCAGCTCGGGACAGGGGGCTGGCGGGGAGCTGTTTTTT	CASSGQGAGGELFF
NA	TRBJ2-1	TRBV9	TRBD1	TGTGCCAGCAGCGTAGCAACCAAGGGGCGACAGGGATACAATGAGCAGTTCTTC	CASSVATKGRQGYNEQFF